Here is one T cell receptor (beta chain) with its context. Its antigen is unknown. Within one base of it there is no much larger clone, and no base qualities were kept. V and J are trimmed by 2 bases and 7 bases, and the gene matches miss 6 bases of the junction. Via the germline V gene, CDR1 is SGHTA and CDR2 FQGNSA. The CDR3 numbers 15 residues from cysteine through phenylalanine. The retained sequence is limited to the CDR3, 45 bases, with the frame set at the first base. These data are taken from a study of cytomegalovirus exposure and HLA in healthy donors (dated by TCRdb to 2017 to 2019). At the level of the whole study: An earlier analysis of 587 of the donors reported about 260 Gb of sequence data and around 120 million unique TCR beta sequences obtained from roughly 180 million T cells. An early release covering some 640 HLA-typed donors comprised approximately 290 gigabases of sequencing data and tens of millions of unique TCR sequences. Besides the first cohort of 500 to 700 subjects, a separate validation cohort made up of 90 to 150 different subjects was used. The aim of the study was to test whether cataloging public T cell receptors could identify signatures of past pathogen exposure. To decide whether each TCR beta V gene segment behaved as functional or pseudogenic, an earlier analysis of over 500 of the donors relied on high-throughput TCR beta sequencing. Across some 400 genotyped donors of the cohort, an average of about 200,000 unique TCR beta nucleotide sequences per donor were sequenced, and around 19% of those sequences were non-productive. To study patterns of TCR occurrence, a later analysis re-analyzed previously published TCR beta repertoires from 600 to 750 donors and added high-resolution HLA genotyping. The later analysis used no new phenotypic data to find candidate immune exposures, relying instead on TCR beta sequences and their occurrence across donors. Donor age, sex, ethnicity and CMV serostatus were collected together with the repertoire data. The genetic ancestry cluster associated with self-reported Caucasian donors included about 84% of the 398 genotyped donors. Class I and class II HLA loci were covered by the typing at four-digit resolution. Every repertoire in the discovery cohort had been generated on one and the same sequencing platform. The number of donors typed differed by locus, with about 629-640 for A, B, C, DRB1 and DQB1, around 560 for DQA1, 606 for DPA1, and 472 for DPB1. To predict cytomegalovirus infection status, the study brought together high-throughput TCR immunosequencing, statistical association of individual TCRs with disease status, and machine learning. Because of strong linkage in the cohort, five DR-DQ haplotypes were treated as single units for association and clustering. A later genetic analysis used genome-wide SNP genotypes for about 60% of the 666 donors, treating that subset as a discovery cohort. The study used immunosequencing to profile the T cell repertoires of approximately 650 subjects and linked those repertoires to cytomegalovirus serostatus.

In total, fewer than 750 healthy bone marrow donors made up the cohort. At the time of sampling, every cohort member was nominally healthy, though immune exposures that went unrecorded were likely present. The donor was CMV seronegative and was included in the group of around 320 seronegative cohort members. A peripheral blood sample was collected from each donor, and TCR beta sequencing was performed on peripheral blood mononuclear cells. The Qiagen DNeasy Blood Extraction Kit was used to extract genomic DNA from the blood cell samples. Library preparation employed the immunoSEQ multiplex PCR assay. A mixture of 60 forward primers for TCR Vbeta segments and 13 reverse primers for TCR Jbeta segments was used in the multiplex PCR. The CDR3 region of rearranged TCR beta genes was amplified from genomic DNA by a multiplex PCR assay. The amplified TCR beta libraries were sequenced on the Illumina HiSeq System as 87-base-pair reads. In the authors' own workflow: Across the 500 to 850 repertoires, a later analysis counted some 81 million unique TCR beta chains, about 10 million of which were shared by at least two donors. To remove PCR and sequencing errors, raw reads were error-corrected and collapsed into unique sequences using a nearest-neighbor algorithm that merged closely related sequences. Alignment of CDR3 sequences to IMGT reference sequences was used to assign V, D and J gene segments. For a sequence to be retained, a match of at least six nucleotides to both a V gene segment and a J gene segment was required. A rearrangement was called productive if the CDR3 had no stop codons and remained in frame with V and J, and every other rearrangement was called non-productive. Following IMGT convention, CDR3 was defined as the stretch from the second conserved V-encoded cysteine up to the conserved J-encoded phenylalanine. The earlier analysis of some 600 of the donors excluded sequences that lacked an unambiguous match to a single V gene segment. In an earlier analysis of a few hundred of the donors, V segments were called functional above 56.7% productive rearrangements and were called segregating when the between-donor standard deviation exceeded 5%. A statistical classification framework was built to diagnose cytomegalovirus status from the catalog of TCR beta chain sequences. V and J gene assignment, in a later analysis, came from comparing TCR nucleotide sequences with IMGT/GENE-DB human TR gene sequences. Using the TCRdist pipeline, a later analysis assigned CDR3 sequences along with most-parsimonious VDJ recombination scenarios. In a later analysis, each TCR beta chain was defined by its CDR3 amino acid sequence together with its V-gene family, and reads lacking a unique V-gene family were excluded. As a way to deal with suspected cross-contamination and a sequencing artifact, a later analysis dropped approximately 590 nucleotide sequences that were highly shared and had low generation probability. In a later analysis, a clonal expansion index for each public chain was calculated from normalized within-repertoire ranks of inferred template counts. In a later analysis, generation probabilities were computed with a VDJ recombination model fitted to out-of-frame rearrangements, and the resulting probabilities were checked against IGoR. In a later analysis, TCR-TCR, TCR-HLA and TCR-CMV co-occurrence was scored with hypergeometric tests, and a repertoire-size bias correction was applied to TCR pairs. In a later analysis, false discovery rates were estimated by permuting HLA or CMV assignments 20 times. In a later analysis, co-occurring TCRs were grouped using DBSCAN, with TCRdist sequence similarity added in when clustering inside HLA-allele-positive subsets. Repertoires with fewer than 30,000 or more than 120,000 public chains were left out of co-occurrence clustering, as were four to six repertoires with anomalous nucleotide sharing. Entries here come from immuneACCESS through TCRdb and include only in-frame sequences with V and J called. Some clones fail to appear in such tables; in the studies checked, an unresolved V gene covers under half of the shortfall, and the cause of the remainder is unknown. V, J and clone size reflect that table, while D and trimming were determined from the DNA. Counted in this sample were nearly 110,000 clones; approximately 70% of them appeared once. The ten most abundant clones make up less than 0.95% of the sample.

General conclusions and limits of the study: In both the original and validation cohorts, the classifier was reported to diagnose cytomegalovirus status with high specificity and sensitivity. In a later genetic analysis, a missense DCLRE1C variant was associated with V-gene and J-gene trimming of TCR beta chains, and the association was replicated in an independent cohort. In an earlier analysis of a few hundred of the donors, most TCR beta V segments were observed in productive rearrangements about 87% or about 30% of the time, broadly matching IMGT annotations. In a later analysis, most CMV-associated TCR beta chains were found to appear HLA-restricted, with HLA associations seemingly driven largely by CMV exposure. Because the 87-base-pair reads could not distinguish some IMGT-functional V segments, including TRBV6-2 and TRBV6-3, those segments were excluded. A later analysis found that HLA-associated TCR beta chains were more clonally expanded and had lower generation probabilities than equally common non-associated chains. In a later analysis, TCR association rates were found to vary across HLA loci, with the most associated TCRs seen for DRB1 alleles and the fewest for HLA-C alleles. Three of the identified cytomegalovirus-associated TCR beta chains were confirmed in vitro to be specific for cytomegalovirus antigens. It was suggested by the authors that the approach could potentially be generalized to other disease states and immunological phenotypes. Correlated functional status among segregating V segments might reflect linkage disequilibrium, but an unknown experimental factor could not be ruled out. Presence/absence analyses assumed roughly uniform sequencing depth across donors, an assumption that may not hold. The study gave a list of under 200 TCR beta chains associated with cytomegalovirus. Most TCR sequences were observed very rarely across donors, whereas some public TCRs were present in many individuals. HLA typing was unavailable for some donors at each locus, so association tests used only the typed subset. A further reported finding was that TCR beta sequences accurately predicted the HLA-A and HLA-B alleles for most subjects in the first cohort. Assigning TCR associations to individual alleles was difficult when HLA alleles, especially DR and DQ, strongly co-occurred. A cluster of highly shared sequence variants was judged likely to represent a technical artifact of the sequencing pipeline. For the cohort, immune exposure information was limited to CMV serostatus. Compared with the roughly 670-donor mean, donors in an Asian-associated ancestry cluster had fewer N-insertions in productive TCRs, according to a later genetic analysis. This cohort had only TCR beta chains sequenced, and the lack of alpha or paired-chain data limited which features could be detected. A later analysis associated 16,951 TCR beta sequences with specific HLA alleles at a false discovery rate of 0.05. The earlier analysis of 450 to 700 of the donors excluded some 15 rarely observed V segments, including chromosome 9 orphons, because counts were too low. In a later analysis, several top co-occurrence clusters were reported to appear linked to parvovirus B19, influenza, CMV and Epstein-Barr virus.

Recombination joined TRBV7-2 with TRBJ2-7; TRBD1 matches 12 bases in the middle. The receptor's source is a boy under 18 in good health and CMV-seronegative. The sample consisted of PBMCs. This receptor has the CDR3 CASSLLGQGAGEQYF. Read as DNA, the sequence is TGTGCCAGCAGCTTATTGGGACAGGGGGCTGGGGAGCAGTACTTC. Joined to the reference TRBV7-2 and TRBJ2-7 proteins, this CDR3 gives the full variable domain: GAGVSQSPSNKVTEKGKDVELRCDPISGHTALYWYRQSLGQGLEFLIYFQGNSAPDKSGLPSDRFSAERTGGSVSTLTIQRTQQEDSAVYLCASSLLGQGAGEQYFGPGTRLTVT.